The 15 T cell receptor beta chains below all came from one sample that was sequenced in a study of blood T cell repertoires in COVID-19. Sequencing used immunoSEQ multiplex PCR; TCRdb keeps in-frame clones, though not all of them. The sample lists about 160,000 clones, around nine tenths occurring once. Sequences were obtained from peripheral blood. The origin of the receptors is a woman in her seventies with COVID-19, enrolled during active disease.

CDR3 residues: CASSPFSGGSETQYF. The CDR3 DNA is TGTGCCAGCAGTCCCTTTAGCGGGGGTTCGGAGACCCAGTACTTC. The chain carries TRBV28 and TRBJ2-5, with TRBD2 matching 9 bases. CDR3 length: 15 amino acids. The junction had 9 bases not matched to a gene; V was cut back by 5 bases and J by 5 bases. In germline, CDR1 is MDHEN, CDR2 SYDVKM.

This chain links TRBV29-1 with TRBJ1-1; 9 bases line up with TRBD1. V gave up 3 bases and J gave up 3 bases; unmatched junction bases: 8. Germline-derived CDR1 and CDR2 are SQVTM and ANQGSEA. CDR3 length: 15 residues. For the CDR3, the DNA is TGCAGCGTTGATTTACGGGACAGGGCGGACACTGAAGCTTTCTTT. It yields the protein CSVDLRDRADTEAFF.

V gene TRBV3-1 (or the pseudogene TRBV3-2) combines with J gene TRBJ1-2, with unresolved D. The CDR3 runs to 12 residues. Trimming left V 2 bases short and J 4 bases short, with 5 bases between. Germline loops: CDR1 LGHDT, CDR2 YNNKEL (reference sequence). The CDR3 DNA sequence: TGTGCCAGCAGCCAAACTCGCTATGGCTACACCTTC. Residues: CASSQTRYGYTF.

This clone was recorded only once. The V gene is TRBV30, the J gene TRBJ2-2, with a tentative D call TRBD2 (7 bases). This CDR3 region has 14 residues. V was clipped by 8 bases and J by 2 bases, with 15 bases between them. Germline loops: CDR1 GTSNPN, CDR2 SVGIG (reference sequence). The chain's CDR3 is CAARGAVNTGELFF. The CDR3 bases are TGTGCCGCCCGGGGGGCGGTAAACACCGGGGAGCTGTTTTTT.

The chain couples TRBV2 to TRBJ1-2, with D perhaps TRBD1 (6 bases). This CDR3 spans 13 amino acids. Between the trimmed V and J ends, which lost 6 bases and 2 bases, there was a span of 10 bases. The germline V gene has CDR1 SNHLY and CDR2 FYNNEI. The CDR3: CASRWDNNYGYTF. CDR3 nucleotide sequence: TGTGCCAGCAGGTGGGACAACAACTATGGCTACACCTTC.

The chain couples TRBV7-6 to TRBJ2-7; 7 bases are a match to TRBD1. There are 15 residues in the CDR3. Looked up from germline, CDR1 is SGHVS and CDR2 is FNYEAQ. V lost 4 bases and J lost 4; bases outside the gene matches: 10. The CDR3 DNA follows: TGTGCCAGCAGCTCGCTCCAGGGGGTTAGTTACGAGCAGTACTTC. It yields the protein CASSSLQGVSYEQYF.

This clone was seen a few times. The rearrangement joins TRBV7-2 to TRBJ1-3; the match to TRBD1 covers 7 bases. The ends lost 5 bases at V and 2 bases at J; junction bases unmatched: 9. The germline V gene has CDR1 SGHTA and CDR2 FQGNSA. The CDR3 extends over 16 amino acids. CDR3 in amino acids: CASSPAPTGAGNTIYF. The CDR3 nucleotides read TGTGCCAGCAGCCCCGCCCCTACAGGGGCTGGAAACACCATATATTTT. The variable domain in full, with the rest retrieved from reference TRBV7-2 and TRBJ1-3, is GAGVSQSPSNKVTEKGKDVELRCDPISGHTALYWYRQSLGQGLEFLIYFQGNSAPDKSGLPSDRFSAERTGGSVSTLTIQRTQQEDSAVYLCASSPAPTGAGNTIYFGEGSWLTVV.

In nucleotides, the CDR3 is TGTGCCAGCAGTTTACCGGGACAGGGAAACACCATATATTTT. It codes for CASSLPGQGNTIYF. The V and J genes are TRBV28 and TRBJ1-3; 7 bases match TRBD1. The V and J ends lost 2 bases and 4 bases, in that order; junction bases with no gene match: 2. Per germline, CDR1 MDHEN and CDR2 SYDVKM. The CDR3 runs to 14 residues.

The chain carries TRBV6-5 and TRBJ1-4; D unresolved. The CDR3 is 14 amino acids. Germline V CDR1 and CDR2: MNHEY, SVGAGI. V was clipped by 7 bases and J by 0 bases, with 9 bases between them. CDR3 loop: CASTPAATNEKLFF. Written as DNA, the CDR3 is TGTGCCAGCACCCCGGCGGCAACTAATGAAAAACTGTTTTTT.

The chain couples TRBV4-1 to TRBJ2-3, with 7 bases identical to TRBD2. V lost 1 base to trimming and J lost 1 base; unmatched junction nucleotides: 11. This CDR3 contains 18 residues. Germline loops: CDR1 MGHRA, CDR2 YSYEKL. In DNA form, the CDR3 reads TGCGCCAGCAGCCAAGGCGGGGGATGGGAGGATGGCACAGATACGCAGTATTTT. Protein: CASSQGGGWEDGTDTQYF.

V and J are TRBV28 and TRBJ2-1; 7 bases are a match to TRBD2. The CDR3 spans 14 residues. Trimming removed 2 bases from V and 9 bases from J; junction bases left unmatched: 7. Germline V gives CDR1 MDHEN, CDR2 SYDVKM. The CDR3 region has the DNA TGTGCCAGCAGTTTAAGGCGGGGGAGAGGTGAGCAGTTCTTC. Translation gives CASSLRRGRGEQFF.

This chain joins TRBV10-3 and TRBJ2-3; 8 nucleotides line up with TRBD2. CDR3 length equals 17 residues. V lost 7 bases to trimming and J lost 1 base; unmatched junction nucleotides: 13. CDR1 is ENHRY, CDR2 SYGVKD, per germline. The CDR3 reads CAINGAGGRYGTDTQYF. The CDR3 DNA is TGTGCCATCAATGGGGCGGGGGGCCGGTACGGCACAGATACGCAGTATTTT.

V gene TRBV27 combines with J gene TRBJ2-5, with D unclear. Germline V gene sequence: CDR1 MNHEY, CDR2 SMNVEV (reference sequence). The germline V and J ends were trimmed by 4 bases and 3 bases, with 3 bases remaining between them. CDR3 length: 11 amino acids. As DNA, the CDR3 is TGTGCCAGCAGTTCTGAAGAGACCCAGTACTTC. It is translated as CASSSEETQYF.

CDR3: CASSAFIATEQYF. As DNA, the CDR3 is TGTGCCAGCAGCGCGTTCATCGCTACCGAGCAGTACTTC. The chain links TRBV6-4 to TRBJ2-7; D remains ambiguous. The CDR3 runs 13 residues. V was clipped by 6 bases and J by 6 bases, with 15 bases between them. Germline V CDR1 and CDR2: MRHNA, SNTAGT.

This chain connects TRBV5-1 to TRBJ2-1; TRBD2 is a possible D gene (7 bases). Trimming stripped 4 bases from V and 3 bases from J, with 17 bases between. The germline V gene has CDR1 SGHRS and CDR2 YFSETQ. CDR3 length equals 16 residues. The CDR3 protein is CASSDPSGGDYNEQFF. DNA of the CDR3: TGCGCCAGCAGCGATCCCTCGGGGGGCGACTACAATGAGCAGTTCTTC.